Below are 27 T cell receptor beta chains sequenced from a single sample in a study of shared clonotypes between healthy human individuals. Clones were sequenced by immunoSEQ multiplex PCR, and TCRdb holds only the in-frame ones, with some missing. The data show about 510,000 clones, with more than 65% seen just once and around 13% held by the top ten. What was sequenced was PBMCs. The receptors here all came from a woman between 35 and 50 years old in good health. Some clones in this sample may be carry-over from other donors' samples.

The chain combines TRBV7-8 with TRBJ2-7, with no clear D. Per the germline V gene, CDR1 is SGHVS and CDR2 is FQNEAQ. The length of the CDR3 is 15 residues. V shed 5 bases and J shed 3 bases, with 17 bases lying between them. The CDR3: CASSPAPGAGYEQYF. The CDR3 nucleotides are TGTGCCAGCAGCCCCGCGCCAGGAGCTGGCTACGAGCAGTACTTC.

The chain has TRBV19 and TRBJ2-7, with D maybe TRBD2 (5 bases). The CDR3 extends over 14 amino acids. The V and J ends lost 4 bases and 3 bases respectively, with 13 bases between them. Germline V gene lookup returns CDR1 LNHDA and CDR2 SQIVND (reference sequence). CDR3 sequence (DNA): TGTGCCAGTAGTACACGGACTGGAAACTACGAGCAGTACTTC. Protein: CASSTRTGNYEQYF.

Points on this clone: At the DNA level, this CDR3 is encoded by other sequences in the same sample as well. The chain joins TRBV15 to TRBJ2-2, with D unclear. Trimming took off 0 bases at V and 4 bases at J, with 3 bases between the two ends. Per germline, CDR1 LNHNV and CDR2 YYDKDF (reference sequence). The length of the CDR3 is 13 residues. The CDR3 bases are TGTGCCACCAGCAGAGATCGCACCGGGGAGCTGTTTTTT. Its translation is CATSRDRTGELFF.

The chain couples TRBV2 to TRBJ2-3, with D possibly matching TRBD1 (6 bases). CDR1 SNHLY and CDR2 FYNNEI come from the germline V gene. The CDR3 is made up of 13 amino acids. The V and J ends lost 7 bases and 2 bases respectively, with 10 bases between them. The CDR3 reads CASNRGHTDTQYF. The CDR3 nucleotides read TGTGCCAGCAACCGGGGACACACAGATACGCAGTATTTT.

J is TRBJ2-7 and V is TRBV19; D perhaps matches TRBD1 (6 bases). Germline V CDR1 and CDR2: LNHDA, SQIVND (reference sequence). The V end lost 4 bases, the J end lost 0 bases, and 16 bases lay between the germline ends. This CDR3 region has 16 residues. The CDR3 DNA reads TGTGCCAGTAGTACGAACCGGGACACCCTCTCCTACGAGCAGTACTTC. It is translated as CASSTNRDTLSYEQYF.

The CDR3 sequence: CASSFLANEQFF. CDR3 coding DNA: TGTGCCAGCAGCTTCCTCGCAAATGAGCAGTTCTTC. The chain is built from TRBV5-5 and TRBJ2-1; no clear D gene. Germline V gene lookup returns CDR1 SGHKS and CDR2 YYEKEE (reference sequence). There are 12 residues in the CDR3. The V and J ends lost 2 bases and 7 bases respectively, with 7 bases between them.

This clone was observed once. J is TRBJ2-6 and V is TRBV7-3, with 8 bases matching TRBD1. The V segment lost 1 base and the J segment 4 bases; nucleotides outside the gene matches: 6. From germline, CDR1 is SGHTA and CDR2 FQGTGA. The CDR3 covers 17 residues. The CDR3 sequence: CASSLNGQGTGANVLTF. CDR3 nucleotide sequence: TGTGCCAGCAGCTTAAATGGACAGGGAACCGGGGCCAACGTCCTGACTTTC.

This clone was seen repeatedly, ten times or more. The CDR3 is CASRRDTWSPYEQYF. The CDR3 DNA reads TGTGCCAGCAGGAGGGATACCTGGTCCCCCTACGAGCAGTACTTC. The chain has TRBV6-1 and TRBJ2-7; D might be TRBD2 (5 bases). CDR3 length equals 15 residues. Trimming removed 6 bases from V and 2 bases from J, with 17 bases in between. Germline CDR1 reads MNHNS; CDR2 reads SASEGT.

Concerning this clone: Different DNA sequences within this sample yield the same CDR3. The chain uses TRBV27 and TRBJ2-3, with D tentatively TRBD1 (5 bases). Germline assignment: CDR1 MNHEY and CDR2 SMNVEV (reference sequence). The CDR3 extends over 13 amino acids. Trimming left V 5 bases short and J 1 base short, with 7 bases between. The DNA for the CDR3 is TGTGCCAGCAGTGACAGAGGCACAGATACGCAGTATTTT. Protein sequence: CASSDRGTDTQYF.

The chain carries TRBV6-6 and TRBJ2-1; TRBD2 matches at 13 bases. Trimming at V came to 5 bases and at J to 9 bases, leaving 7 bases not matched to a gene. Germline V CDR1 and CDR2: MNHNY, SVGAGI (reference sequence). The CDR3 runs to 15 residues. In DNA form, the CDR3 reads TGTGCCAGCAGTAGCACTAGCGGGAGGGCCGTTGAGCAGTTCTTC. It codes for CASSSTSGRAVEQFF.

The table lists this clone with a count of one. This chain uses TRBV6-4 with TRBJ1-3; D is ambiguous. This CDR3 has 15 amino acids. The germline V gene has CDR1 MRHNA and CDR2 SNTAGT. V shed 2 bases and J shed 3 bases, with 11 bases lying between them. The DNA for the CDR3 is TGTGCCAGCAGTGACGGCAGGCCAAATGGAAACACCATATATTTT. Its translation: CASSDGRPNGNTIYF.

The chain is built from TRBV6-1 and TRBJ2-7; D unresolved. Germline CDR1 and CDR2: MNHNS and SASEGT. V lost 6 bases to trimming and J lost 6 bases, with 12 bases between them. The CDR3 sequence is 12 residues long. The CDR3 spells CASSRTPREQYF. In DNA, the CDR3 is TGTGCCAGCAGCCGAACCCCCCGCGAGCAGTACTTC.

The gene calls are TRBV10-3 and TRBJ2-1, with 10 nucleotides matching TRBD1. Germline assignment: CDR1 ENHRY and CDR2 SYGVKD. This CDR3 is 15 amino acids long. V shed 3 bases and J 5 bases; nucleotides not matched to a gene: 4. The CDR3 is CAISERQGADNEQFF. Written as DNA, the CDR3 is TGTGCCATCAGTGAAAGACAGGGGGCTGACAATGAGCAGTTCTTC.

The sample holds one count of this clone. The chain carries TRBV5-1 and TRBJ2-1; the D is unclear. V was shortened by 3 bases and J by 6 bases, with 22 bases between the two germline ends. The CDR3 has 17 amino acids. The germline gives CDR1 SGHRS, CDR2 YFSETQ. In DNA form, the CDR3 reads TGCGCCAGCAGCTGGGCCTTGGGCAGGTCGTTTGTCAATGAGCAGTTCTTC. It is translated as CASSWALGRSFVNEQFF. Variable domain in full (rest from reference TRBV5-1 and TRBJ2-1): KAGVTQTPRYLIKTRGQQVTLSCSPISGHRSVSWYQQTPGQGLQFLFEYFSETQRNKGNFPGRFSGRQFSNSRSEMNVSTLELGDSALYLCASSWALGRSFVNEQFFGPGTRLTVL.

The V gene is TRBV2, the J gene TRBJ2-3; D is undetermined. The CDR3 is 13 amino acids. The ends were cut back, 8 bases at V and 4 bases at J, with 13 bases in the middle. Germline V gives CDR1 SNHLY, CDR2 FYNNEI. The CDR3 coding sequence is TGTGCCAGCTCTTTTGGTCCCCCAGATACGCAGTATTTT. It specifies CASSFGPPDTQYF.

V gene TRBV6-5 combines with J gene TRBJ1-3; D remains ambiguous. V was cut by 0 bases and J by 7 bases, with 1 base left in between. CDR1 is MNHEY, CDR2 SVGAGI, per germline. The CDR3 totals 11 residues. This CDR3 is CASSYSNTIYF. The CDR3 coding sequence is TGTGCCAGCAGTTACTCGAACACCATATATTTT.

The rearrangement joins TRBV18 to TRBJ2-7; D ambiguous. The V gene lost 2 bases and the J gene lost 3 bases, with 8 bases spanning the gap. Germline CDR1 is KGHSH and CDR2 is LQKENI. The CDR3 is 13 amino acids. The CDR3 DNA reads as TGTGCCAGCTCACCAGCACCCAACTACGAGCAGTACTTC. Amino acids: CASSPAPNYEQYF.

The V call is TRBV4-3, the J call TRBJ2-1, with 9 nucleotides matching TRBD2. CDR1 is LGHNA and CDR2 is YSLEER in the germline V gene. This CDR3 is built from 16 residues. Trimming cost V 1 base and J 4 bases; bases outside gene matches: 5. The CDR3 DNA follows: TGCGCCAGCAGCCAAGTAGTAAGCGGGAGGTACAATGAGCAGTTCTTC. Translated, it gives CASSQVVSGRYNEQFF.

In DNA form, the CDR3 reads TGTGCCAGCTCACCACCCGGCCTCCCGACCCAGTACTTC. Residues: CASSPPGLPTQYF. The V gene is TRBV18, the J gene TRBJ2-5, with D hard to call. The CDR3 loop spans 13 amino acids. Trimming removed 0 bases at V and 7 bases at J, with 9 bases between. In germline, CDR1 is KGHSH, CDR2 LQKENI.

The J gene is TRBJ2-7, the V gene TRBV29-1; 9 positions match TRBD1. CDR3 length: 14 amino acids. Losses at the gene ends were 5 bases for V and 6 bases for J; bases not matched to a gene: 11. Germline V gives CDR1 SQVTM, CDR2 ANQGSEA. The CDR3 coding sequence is TGCAGCGTTACCGTTGGGACAGGGAGGCGCGAGCAGTACTTC. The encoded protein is CSVTVGTGRREQYF.

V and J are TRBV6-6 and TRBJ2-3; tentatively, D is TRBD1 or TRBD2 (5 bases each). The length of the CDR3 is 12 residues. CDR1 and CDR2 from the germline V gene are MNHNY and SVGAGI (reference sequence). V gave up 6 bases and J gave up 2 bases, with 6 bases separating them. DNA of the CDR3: TGTGCCAGCAGCGGGGCCACAGATACGCAGTATTTT. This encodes CASSGATDTQYF.

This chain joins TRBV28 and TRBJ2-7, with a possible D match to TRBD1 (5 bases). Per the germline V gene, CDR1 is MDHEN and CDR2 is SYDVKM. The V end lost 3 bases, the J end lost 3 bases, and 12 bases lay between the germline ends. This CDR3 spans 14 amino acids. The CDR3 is CASSLGPQRYEQYF. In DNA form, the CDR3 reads TGTGCCAGCAGTTTGGGGCCCCAACGCTACGAGCAGTACTTC.

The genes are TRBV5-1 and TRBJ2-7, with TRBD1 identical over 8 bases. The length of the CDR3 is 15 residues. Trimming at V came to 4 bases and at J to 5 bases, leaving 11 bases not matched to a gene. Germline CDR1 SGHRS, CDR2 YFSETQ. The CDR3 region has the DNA TGCGCCAGCAGCGGCCTTCCGGGACAGGTCCACGAGCAGTACTTC. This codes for CASSGLPGQVHEQYF.

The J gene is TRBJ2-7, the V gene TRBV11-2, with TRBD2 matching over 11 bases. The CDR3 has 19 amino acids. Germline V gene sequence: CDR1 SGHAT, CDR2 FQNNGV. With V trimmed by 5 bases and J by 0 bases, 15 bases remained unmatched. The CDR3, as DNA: TGTGCCAGCAGCCCCTCCCCGGGACTAGCGGCAAAGAGCTCCTACGAGCAGTACTTC. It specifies CASSPSPGLAAKSSYEQYF.

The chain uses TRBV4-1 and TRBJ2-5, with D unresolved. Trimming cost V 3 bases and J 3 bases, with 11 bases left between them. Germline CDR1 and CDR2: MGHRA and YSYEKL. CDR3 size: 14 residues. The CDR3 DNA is TGCGCCAGCAGCCAGTTGGTGGTTGAAGAGACCCAGTACTTC. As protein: CASSQLVVEETQYF.

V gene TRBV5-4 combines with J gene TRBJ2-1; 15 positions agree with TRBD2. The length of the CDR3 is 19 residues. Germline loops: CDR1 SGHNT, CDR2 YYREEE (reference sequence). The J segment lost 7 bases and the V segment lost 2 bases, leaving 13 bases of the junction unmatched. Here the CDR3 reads CASSFWPGTSGRSGNEQFF. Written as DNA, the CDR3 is TGTGCCAGCAGCTTTTGGCCCGGGACTAGCGGGAGGTCGGGTAATGAGCAGTTCTTC. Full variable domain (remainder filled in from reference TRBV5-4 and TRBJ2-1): ETGVTQSPTHLIKTRGQQVTLRCSSQSGHNTVSWYQQALGQGPQFIFQYYREEENGRGNFPPRFSGLQFPNYSSELNVNALELDDSALYLCASSFWPGTSGRSGNEQFFGPGTRLTVL.

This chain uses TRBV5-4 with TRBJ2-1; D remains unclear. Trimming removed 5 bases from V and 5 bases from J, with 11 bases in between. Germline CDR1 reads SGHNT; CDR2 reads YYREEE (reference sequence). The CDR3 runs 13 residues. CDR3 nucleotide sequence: TGTGCCAGCAGGGCTGGACCAGACAATGAGCAGTTCTTC. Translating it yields CASRAGPDNEQFF.